One and the same sample provided the 5 T cell receptor beta chains below, sequenced in a study of T-cell reconstitution after alpha-beta-depleted transplantation in children. As it was prepared, the TCRbeta library received unique molecular identifiers. TCRdb processed the PCR reads anew with MiXCR; each CDR3 protein has one entry. The table records about 130,000 distinct CDR3 sequences, 9.5% to 10% of them present only once. Here the sequenced sample was PBMCs, mostly from graft donor cells, taken 180 days after TCRalphabeta/CD19-depleted stem cell transplant. These receptors came from a girl in the first two years of life who had a stem cell transplant for combined immunodeficiency, so the T cells may come from the graft donor.

The chain employs TRBV20-1 and TRBJ1-5; 7 nucleotides agree with TRBD1. CDR3 length equals 14 residues. The germline V gene has CDR1 DFQATT and CDR2 SNEGSKA (reference sequence). With 4 bases clipped from V and 9 bases from J, the junction kept 12 bases outside the gene matches. The CDR3 is CSAIDGPSGGPQHF. The CDR3 bases are TGCAGTGCTATAGACGGTCCCTCAGGGGGGCCCCAGCATTTT.

This clonotype was recorded a few times. The rearrangement uses TRBV10-3 and TRBJ2-7, with 13 bases identical to TRBD2. J was trimmed by 5 bases and V by 11 bases; bases with no gene match: 12. The CDR3 runs to 15 residues. CDR1 is ENHRY and CDR2 is SYGVKD in the germline V gene. The CDR3 DNA is TGTGCCTCTCAAGCCCCGGGACTAGCGGGACACGAGCAGTACTTC. This gives the protein CASQAPGLAGHEQYF.

The chain uses TRBV5-8 and TRBJ1-1; weak D call: TRBD1 (5 bases). V dropped 0 bases and J dropped 4 bases, with 10 bases sitting between them. Looked up from germline, CDR1 is SGHTS and CDR2 is YDEGEE. CDR3 size: 14 residues. In nucleotides, the CDR3 is TGTGCCAGCAGCTTGGGGGGCGACGGCACTGAAGCTTTCTTT. Its protein is CASSLGGDGTEAFF.

V gene TRBV15 combines with J gene TRBJ2-5; the D gene could be TRBD1 or TRBD2 (5 bases each). The CDR3 runs to 17 residues. Per the germline V gene, CDR1 is LNHNV and CDR2 is YYDKDF (reference sequence). The V and J ends lost 0 bases and 0 bases respectively, with 14 bases between them. CDR3 in amino acids: CATSRDLPGPHQETQYF. The CDR3 DNA reads TGTGCCACCAGCAGAGACCTTCCGGGACCGCACCAAGAGACCCAGTACTTC.

This clonotype occurred many times. The chain has TRBV7-2 and TRBJ2-5; tentative D call: TRBD1 (6 bases). Between the trimmed V and J ends, which lost 5 bases and 6 bases, there was a span of 13 bases. The germline gives CDR1 SGHTA, CDR2 FQGNSA. CDR3 length: 13 residues. CDR3 in amino acids: CASSVQGGQTQYF. The CDR3, as DNA: TGTGCCAGCAGCGTACAGGGTGGGCAGACCCAGTACTTC.